Below, 22 T cell receptor beta chains from the same sample are listed, as sequenced in a study of cytomegalovirus exposure and HLA in healthy donors (dated 2017 in TCRdb). The library relied on the immunoSEQ multiplex PCR assay. TCRdb retrieved this table from immuneACCESS and kept in-frame rearrangements only. Not all clones are present; in checked studies, unresolved V genes account for under half, and no reason is known for the remainder. The sample yields 150,000 to 200,000 clones; 80% to 90% were counted once. The leading ten clones occupy more than 1.2% of the sample. Specimen: PBMCs. The source of these receptors is a woman under 40 in good health and CMV-seronegative.

This sequence joins TRBV11-3 and TRBJ2-7; TRBD2 might be the D (5 bases). Germline V CDR1 and CDR2: SGHNT, YENEEA. V was trimmed by 4 bases and J by 6 bases, leaving 13 bases between them. The length of the CDR3 is 13 residues. Here the CDR3 DNA reads TGTGCCAGCAGCTCAACTAGGGTCGGCGAGCAGTACTTC. This encodes CASSSTRVGEQYF.

This clone was counted between two and nine times. The V gene is TRBV14, the J gene TRBJ2-3; D not certain. The CDR3 runs to 13 residues. Trimming cost V 0 bases and J 5 bases, with 6 bases left between them. The germline V gene encodes CDR1 SGHDN and CDR2 FVKESK. CDR3 loop: CASSQDLRDTQYF. For the CDR3, the DNA is TGTGCCAGCAGCCAAGACTTGCGAGATACGCAGTATTTT.

The CDR3 nucleotides read TGTGCCAGCAGCTTGGGTGGGGCCAACTACAATGAGCAGTTCTTC. Residues: CASSLGGANYNEQFF. The V call is TRBV5-4, the J call TRBJ2-1; tentative D call: TRBD1 (5 bases). The CDR3 consists of 15 residues. The germline V and J ends were trimmed by 0 bases and 3 bases, with 10 bases remaining between them. The germline gives CDR1 SGHNT, CDR2 YYREEE (reference sequence).

The table lists this clone with a few counts. The rearrangement uses TRBV2 and TRBJ2-1; tentative D call: TRBD1 (5 bases). This CDR3 is built from 11 residues. The V gene's germline CDR1 is SNHLY and CDR2 FYNNEI. Trimming cost V 7 bases and J 5 bases, with 6 bases left between them. DNA for the CDR3: TGTGCCAGCACAGGGAACAATGAGCAGTTCTTC. It is translated as CASTGNNEQFF.

V is TRBV11-2 and J is TRBJ1-1, with 8 bases lining up with TRBD1. V lost 0 bases, J lost 2 bases, and 2 bases stayed unmatched. This CDR3 has 15 residues. CDR1 and CDR2 from the germline V gene are SGHAT and FQNNGV. Here the CDR3 reads CASSLDPGGNTEAFF. In DNA, the CDR3 is TGTGCCAGCAGCTTAGATCCAGGGGGCAACACTGAAGCTTTCTTT.

The chain joins TRBV19 to TRBJ1-1; D call uncertain. Per germline, CDR1 LNHDA and CDR2 SQIVND (reference sequence). With 3 bases removed from V and 0 bases from J, the gap between germline ends came to 8 bases. The CDR3 runs to 14 residues. The DNA for the CDR3 is TGTGCCAGTAGTATCGGGGTCGTGAACACTGAAGCTTTCTTT. Translating it yields CASSIGVVNTEAFF.

A single count supports this clone. The genes are TRBV4-2 and TRBJ2-3, with D maybe TRBD1 (5 bases). From germline, CDR1 is LGHNA and CDR2 YNFKEQ. V was clipped by 1 base and J by 0 bases, with 8 bases between them. This CDR3 has 15 amino acids. DNA for the CDR3: TGTGCCAGCAGCCAAGCAAGGGGAAGCACAGATACGCAGTATTTT. Its translation is CASSQARGSTDTQYF.

The chain employs TRBV6-5 and TRBJ2-5; 8 nucleotides match TRBD2. The V segment lost 2 bases and the J segment 5 bases; nucleotides outside the gene matches: 7. Germline V CDR1 and CDR2: MNHEY, SVGAGI. The CDR3 covers 15 residues. CDR3 DNA sequence: TGTGCCAGCAGTTACACAGCGGGGGCGCAGGAGACCCAGTACTTC. Protein: CASSYTAGAQETQYF.

The chain carries TRBV10-2 and TRBJ2-2, with 8 positions matching TRBD1. The junction had 4 bases not matched to a gene; V was cut back by 6 bases and J by 1 base. The CDR3 runs 15 residues. The germline CDR1 and CDR2 sequences are WSHSY and SAAADI. This CDR3 reads CASRGQGMNTGELFF. For the CDR3, the DNA is TGCGCCAGCAGAGGACAGGGTATGAACACCGGGGAGCTGTTTTTT.

The chain carries TRBV7-6 and TRBJ2-1; maybe TRBD2 (5 bases). This CDR3 spans 13 amino acids. V lost 1 base to trimming and J lost 7 bases, with 8 bases between them. CDR1 is SGHVS and CDR2 is FNYEAQ in the germline V gene. The CDR3 nucleotides are TGTGCCAGCAGCTTAGGCGAGGGTAATGAGCAGTTCTTC. As protein: CASSLGEGNEQFF.

The chain links TRBV4-1 to TRBJ1-5; D may be TRBD1 (6 bases). The CDR3 has 18 amino acids. V gave up 3 bases and J gave up 7 bases, with 25 bases separating them. The germline V gene encodes CDR1 MGHRA and CDR2 YSYEKL. The CDR3 coding sequence is TGCGCCAGCAGCCAGACTATCCCCGGACAGTTTAAGGTACAGCCCCAGCATTTT. It codes for CASSQTIPGQFKVQPQHF.

The chain couples TRBV10-3 to TRBJ2-3; 8 bases map to TRBD2. Germline CDR1 is ENHRY and CDR2 is SYGVKD. V lost 4 bases to trimming and J lost 6 bases; unmatched junction nucleotides: 12. The CDR3 runs to 16 residues. In DNA form, the CDR3 reads TGTGCCATCAGTGCTGTAGCGGGGCTGCAGTCGGATACGCAGTATTTT. Its protein product is CAISAVAGLQSDTQYF.

The chain is built from TRBV6-1 and TRBJ1-4; D perhaps matches TRBD1 (6 bases). V shed 5 bases and J shed 9 bases, with 19 bases lying between them. Germline values: CDR1 MNHNS, CDR2 SASEGT. The CDR3 has 15 amino acids. The CDR3 region has the DNA TGTGCCAGCAGTCCCGAAGGGGGTTTGGGGAAAAAACTGTTTTTT. It specifies CASSPEGGLGKKLFF.

This rearrangement joins TRBV27 to TRBJ1-1; D is perhaps TRBD1 (6 bases). The germline V gene encodes CDR1 MNHEY and CDR2 SMNVEV (reference sequence). The CDR3 is 17 residues long. V shed 2 bases and J shed 3 bases, with 19 bases lying between them. In nucleotides, the CDR3 is TGTGCCAGCAGTTTACGGGGGGGGCCAGTAGCGTACACTGAAGCTTTCTTT. This codes for CASSLRGGPVAYTEAFF.

The chain employs TRBV27 and TRBJ1-1, with 7 bases lining up with TRBD1. Trimming removed 6 bases from V and 4 bases from J; junction bases left unmatched: 5. The CDR3 is made up of 13 amino acids. Per germline, CDR1 MNHEY and CDR2 SMNVEV (reference sequence). CDR3 region: CASSSQGRTEAFF. CDR3 nucleotides: TGTGCCAGCAGCTCACAGGGGCGCACTGAAGCTTTCTTT.

V gene TRBV27 combines with J gene TRBJ2-1; TRBD2 agrees at 7 bases. The germline V gene has CDR1 MNHEY and CDR2 SMNVEV (reference sequence). The V and J ends lost 6 bases and 1 base, in that order; junction bases with no gene match: 6. The length of the CDR3 is 15 residues. As DNA, the CDR3 is TGTGCCAGCAGACTAGGACTAGGTTCCTACAATGAGCAGTTCTTC. It specifies CASRLGLGSYNEQFF.

This clone was seen a handful of times. The genes are TRBV5-4 and TRBJ2-6; D is undetermined. The CDR3 totals 14 residues. The V gene's germline CDR1 is SGHNT and CDR2 YYREEE (reference sequence). The V gene lost 2 bases and the J gene lost 4 bases, with 7 bases spanning the gap. This CDR3 reads CASSFFSGANVLTF. CDR3 nucleotides: TGTGCCAGCAGCTTTTTTTCGGGGGCCAACGTCCTGACTTTC.

The rearrangement uses TRBV6-5 and TRBJ2-1; 7 bases line up with TRBD1. CDR3 length: 14 amino acids. With V trimmed by 6 bases and J by 3 bases, 5 bases remained unmatched. Germline CDR1 reads MNHEY; CDR2 reads SVGAGI. The CDR3 is CASSTGVSYNEQFF. CDR3 in DNA: TGTGCCAGCAGCACAGGGGTGAGCTACAATGAGCAGTTCTTC.

The chain links TRBV2 to TRBJ2-2, with D hard to call. Trimming removed 0 bases from V and 6 bases from J, with 17 bases in between. This CDR3 is built from 17 residues. The germline CDR1 and CDR2 sequences are SNHLY and FYNNEI. CDR3 sequence reads: CASSEARVSSRAGELFF. The CDR3 DNA sequence: TGTGCCAGCAGTGAAGCGCGAGTCTCTAGTCGGGCCGGGGAGCTGTTTTTT.

The gene calls are TRBV6-5 and TRBJ1-2; 8 bases agree with TRBD1. V gave up 3 bases and J gave up 3 bases; unmatched junction bases: 6. CDR1 and CDR2 from the germline V gene are MNHEY and SVGAGI. CDR3 size: 15 residues. The CDR3 DNA reads TGTGCCAGCAGTTATCGCACGACAGGGGACTATGGCTACACCTTC. Its protein is CASSYRTTGDYGYTF.

The chain uses TRBV4-1 and TRBJ2-3; 8 positions match TRBD2. This CDR3 has 18 residues. The J segment lost 0 bases and the V segment lost 5 bases, leaving 13 bases of the junction unmatched. Germline CDR1 reads MGHRA; CDR2 reads YSYEKL. As DNA, the CDR3 is TGCGCCAGCAGCTATCGGGGGGGCCTAGTCACTAGCACAGATACGCAGTATTTT. It is translated as CASSYRGGLVTSTDTQYF.

The chain has TRBV7-6 and TRBJ1-1; 9 nucleotides align to TRBD1. The junction had 4 bases not matched to a gene; V was cut back by 5 bases and J by 6 bases. CDR3 length: 13 amino acids. From germline, CDR1 is SGHVS and CDR2 FNYEAQ. The CDR3 protein is CASSPTGGPEAFF. Here the CDR3 DNA reads TGTGCCAGCAGCCCGACAGGGGGTCCTGAAGCTTTCTTT.